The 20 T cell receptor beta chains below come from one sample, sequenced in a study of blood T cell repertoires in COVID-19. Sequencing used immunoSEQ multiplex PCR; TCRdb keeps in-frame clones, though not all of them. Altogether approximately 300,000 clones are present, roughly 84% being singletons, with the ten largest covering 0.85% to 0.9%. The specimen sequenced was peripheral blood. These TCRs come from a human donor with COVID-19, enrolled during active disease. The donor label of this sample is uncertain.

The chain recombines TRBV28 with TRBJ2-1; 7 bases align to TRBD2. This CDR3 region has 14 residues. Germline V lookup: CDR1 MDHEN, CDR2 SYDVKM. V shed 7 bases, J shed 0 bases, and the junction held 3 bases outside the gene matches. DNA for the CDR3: TGTGCCAGCAAGACTAGCAGCTCCTACAATGAGCAGTTCTTC. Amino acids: CASKTSSSYNEQFF.

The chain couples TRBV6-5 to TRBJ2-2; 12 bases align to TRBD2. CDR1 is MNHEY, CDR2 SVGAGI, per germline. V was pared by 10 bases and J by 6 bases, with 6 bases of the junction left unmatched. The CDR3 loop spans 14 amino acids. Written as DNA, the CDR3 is TGTGCCACGAAACTAGCGGGGGGCGCCGGGGAGCTGTTTTTT. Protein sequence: CATKLAGGAGELFF.

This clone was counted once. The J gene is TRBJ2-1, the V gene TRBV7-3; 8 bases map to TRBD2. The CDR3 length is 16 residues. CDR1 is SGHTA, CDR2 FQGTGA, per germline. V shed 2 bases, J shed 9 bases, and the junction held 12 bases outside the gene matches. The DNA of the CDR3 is TGTGCCAGCAGCTTACGGGGAAGCGGGAGCGGTGGTGAGCAGTTCTTC. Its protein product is CASSLRGSGSGGEQFF.

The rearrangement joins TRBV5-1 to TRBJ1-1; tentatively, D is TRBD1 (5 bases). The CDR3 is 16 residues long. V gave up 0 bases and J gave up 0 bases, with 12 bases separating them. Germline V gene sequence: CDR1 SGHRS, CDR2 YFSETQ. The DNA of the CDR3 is TGCGCCAGCAGCTTGGGACAGAACCCTATGAACACTGAAGCTTTCTTT. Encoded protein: CASSLGQNPMNTEAFF.

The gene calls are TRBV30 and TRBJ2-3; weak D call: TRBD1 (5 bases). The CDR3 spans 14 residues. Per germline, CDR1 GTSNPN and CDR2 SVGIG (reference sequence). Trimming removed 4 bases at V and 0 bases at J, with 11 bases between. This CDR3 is CAWTDSPSTDTQYF. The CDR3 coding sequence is TGTGCCTGGACCGACAGTCCTAGCACAGATACGCAGTATTTT.

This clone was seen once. Written as DNA, the CDR3 is TGCAGCGTTGAAGATTGGACAGGGGGCCAAGAGACCCAGTACTTC. Residues: CSVEDWTGGQETQYF. The V and J genes are TRBV29-1 and TRBJ2-5; 10 bases align to TRBD1. Trimming removed 0 bases from V and 1 base from J; junction bases left unmatched: 2. This CDR3 has 15 amino acids. Germline V gene data show CDR1 as SQVTM and CDR2 as ANQGSEA. The full variable domain, its missing parts supplied by reference TRBV29-1 and TRBJ2-5, is SAVISQKPSRDICQRGTSLTIQCQVDSQVTMMFWYRQQPGQSLTLIATANQGSEATYESGFVIDKFPISRPNLTFSTLTVSNMSPEDSSIYLCSVEDWTGGQETQYFGPGTRLLVL.

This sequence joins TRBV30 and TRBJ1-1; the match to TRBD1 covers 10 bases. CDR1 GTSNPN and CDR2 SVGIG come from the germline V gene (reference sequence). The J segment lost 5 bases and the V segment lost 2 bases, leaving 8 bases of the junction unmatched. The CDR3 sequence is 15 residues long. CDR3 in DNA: TGTGCCTGGAGTTTCCCCTGGACAGGGGGGACTGAAGCTTTCTTT. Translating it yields CAWSFPWTGGTEAFF.

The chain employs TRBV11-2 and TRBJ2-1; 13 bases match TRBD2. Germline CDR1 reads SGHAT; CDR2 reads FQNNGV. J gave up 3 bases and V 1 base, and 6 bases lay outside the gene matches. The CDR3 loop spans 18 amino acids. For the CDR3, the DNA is TGTGCCAGCAGCTTAGCATTTGGGACTAGCGGGGTCTACAATGAGCAGTTCTTC. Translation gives CASSLAFGTSGVYNEQFF.

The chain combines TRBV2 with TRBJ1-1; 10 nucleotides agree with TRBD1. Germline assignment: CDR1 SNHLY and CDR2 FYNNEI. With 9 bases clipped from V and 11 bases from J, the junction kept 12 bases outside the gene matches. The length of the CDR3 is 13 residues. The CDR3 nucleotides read TGTGCCAGTCTAGGACAGGGGGTAGGTTCGGCTTTCTTT. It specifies CASLGQGVGSAFF. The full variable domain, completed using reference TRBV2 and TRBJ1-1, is EPEVTQTPSHQVTQMGQEVILRCVPISNHLYFYWYRQILGQKVEFLVSFYNNEISEKSEIFDDQFSVERPDGSNFTLKIRSTKLEDSAMYFCASLGQGVGSAFFGQGTRLTVV.

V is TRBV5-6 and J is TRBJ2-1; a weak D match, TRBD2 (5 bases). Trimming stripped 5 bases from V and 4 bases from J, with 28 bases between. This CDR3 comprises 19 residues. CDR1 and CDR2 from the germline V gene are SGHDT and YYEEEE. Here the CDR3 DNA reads TGTGCCAGCAGTTACCCGACTAATCCGGCCCCGGCTGAATACAATGAGCAGTTCTTC. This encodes CASSYPTNPAPAEYNEQFF.

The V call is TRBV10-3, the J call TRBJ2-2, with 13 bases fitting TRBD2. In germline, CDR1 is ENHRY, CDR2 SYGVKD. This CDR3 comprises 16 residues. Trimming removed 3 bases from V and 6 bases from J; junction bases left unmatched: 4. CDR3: CAISDPGLAGAGELFF. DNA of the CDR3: TGTGCCATCAGTGACCCCGGACTAGCGGGGGCCGGGGAGCTGTTTTTT.

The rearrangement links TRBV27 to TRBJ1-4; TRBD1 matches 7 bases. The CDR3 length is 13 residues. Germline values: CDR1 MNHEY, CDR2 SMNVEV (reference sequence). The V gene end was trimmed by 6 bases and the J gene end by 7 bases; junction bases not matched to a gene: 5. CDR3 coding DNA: TGTGCCAGCAGGCACGACAGGGTTGAAAAACTGTTTTTT. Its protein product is CASRHDRVEKLFF.

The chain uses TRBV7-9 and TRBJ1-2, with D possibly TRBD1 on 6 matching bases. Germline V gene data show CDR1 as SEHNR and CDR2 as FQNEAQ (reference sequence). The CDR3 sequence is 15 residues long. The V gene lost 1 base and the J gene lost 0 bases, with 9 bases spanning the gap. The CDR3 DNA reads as TGTGCCAGCAGCTTAGTAGGGGGATCTAACTATGGCTACACCTTC. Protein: CASSLVGGSNYGYTF. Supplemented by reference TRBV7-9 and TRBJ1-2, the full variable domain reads DTGVSQNPRHKITKRGQNVTFRCDPISEHNRLYWYRQTLGQGPEFLTYFQNEAQLEKSRLLSDRFSAERPKGSFSTLEIQRTEQGDSAMYLCASSLVGGSNYGYTFGSGTRLTVV.

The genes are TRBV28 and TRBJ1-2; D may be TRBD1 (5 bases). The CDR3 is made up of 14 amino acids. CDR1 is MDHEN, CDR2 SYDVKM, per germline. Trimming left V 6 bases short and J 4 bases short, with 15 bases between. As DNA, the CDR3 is TGTGCCAGCAGGGACTGGGGGGGGATCTATGGCTACACCTTC. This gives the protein CASRDWGGIYGYTF.

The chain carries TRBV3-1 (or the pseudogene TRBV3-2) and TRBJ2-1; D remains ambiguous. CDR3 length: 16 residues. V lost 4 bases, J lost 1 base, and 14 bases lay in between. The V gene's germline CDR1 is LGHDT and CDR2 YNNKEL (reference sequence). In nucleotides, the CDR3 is TGTGCCAGCAGCCCCGCCGAGGCTTTATCCTACAATGAGCAGTTCTTC. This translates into CASSPAEALSYNEQFF.

CDR3 in amino acids: CASSLQGPQETQYF. In DNA form, the CDR3 reads TGTGCCAGTAGTCTGCAGGGTCCCCAAGAGACCCAGTACTTC. V and J are TRBV19 and TRBJ2-5; tentatively, D is TRBD1 (5 bases). The CDR3 has 14 amino acids. The germline gives CDR1 LNHDA, CDR2 SQIVND (reference sequence). The germline V and J ends were trimmed by 5 bases and 1 base, with 11 bases remaining between them.

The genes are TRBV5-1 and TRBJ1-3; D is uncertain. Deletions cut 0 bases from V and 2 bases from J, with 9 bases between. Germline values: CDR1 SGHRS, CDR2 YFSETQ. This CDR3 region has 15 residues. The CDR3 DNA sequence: TGCGCCAGCAGCTTGGTTGGGAGTCCTGGAAACACCATATATTTT. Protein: CASSLVGSPGNTIYF.

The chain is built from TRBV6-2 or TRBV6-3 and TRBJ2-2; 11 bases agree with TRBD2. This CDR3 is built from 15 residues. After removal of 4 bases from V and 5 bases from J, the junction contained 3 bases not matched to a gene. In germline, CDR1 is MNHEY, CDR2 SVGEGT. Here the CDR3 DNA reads TGTGCCAGCAGTTTAACTAGCGGGAGTACCGGGGAGCTGTTTTTT. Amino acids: CASSLTSGSTGELFF.

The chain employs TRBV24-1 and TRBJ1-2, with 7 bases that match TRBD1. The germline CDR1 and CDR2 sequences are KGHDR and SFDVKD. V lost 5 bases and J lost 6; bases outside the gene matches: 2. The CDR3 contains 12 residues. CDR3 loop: CATSATGNGYTF. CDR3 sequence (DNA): TGTGCCACCAGTGCGACAGGGAATGGCTACACCTTC.

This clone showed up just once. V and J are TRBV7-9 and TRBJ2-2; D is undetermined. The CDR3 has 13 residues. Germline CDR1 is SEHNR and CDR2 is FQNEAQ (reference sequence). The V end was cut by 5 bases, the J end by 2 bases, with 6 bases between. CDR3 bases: TGTGCCAGCAGCGGCCCTAACACCGGGGAGCTGTTTTTT. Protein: CASSGPNTGELFF. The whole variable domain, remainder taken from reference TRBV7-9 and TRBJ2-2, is DTGVSQNPRHKITKRGQNVTFRCDPISEHNRLYWYRQTLGQGPEFLTYFQNEAQLEKSRLLSDRFSAERPKGSFSTLEIQRTEQGDSAMYLCASSGPNTGELFFGEGSRLTVL.